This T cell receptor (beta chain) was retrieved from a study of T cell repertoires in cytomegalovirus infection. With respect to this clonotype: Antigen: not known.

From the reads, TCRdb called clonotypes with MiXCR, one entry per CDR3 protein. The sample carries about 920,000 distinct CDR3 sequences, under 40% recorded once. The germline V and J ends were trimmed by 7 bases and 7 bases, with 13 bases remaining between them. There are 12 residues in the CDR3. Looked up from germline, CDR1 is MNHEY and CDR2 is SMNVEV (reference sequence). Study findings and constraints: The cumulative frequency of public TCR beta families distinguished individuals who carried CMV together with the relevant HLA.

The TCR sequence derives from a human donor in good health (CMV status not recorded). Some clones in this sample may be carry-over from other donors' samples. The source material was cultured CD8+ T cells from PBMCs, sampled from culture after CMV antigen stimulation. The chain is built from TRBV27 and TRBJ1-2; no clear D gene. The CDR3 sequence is CASIGPASGYTF. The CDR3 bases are TGTGCCAGCATCGGGCCGGCTAGTGGCTACACCTTC.